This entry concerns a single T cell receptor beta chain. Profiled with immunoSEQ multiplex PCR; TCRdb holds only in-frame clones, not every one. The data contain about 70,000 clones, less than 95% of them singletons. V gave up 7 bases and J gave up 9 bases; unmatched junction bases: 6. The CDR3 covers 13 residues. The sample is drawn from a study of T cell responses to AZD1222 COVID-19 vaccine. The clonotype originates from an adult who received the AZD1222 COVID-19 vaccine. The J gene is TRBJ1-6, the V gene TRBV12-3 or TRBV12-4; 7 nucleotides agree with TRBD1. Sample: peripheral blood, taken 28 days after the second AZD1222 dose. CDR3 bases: TGTGCCAGCAATATCGGGACAGTTTCACCCCTCCACTTT. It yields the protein CASNIGTVSPLHF.